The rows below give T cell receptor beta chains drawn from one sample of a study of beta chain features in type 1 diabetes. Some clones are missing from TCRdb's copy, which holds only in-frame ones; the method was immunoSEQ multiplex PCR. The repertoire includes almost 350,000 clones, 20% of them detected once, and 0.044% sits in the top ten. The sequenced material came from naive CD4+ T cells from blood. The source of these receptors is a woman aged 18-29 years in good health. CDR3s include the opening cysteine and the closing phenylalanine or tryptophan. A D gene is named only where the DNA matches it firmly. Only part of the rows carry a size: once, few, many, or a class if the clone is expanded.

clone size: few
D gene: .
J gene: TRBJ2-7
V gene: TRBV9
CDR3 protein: CASSSHYEQYF
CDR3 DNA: TGTGCCAGCAGCTCCCACTACGAGCAGTACTTC

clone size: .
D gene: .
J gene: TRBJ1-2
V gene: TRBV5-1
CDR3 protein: CASSNSGDGYTF
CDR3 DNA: TGCGCCAGCAGCAATAGCGGGGATGGCTACACCTTC

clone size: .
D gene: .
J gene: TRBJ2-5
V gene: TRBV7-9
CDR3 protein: CASSLSPREETQYF
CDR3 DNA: TGTGCCAGCAGCTTATCTCCTCGGGAGGAGACCCAGTACTTC

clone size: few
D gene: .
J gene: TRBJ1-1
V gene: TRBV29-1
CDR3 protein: CSVRRQQGTEAFF
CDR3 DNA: TGCAGCGTTCGTAGACAGCAAGGCACTGAAGCTTTCTTT

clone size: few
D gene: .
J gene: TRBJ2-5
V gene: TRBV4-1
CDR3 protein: CASSQAEAGTQYF
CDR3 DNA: TGCGCCAGCAGCCAAGCTGAAGCGGGGACCCAGTACTTC

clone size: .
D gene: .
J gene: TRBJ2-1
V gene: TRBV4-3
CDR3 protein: CASSHRNRDYNEQFF
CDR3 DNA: TGCGCCAGCAGCCACCGAAACCGGGACTACAATGAGCAGTTCTTC

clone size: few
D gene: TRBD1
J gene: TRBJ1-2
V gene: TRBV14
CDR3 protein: CASSQVGQGGYGYTF
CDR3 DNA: TGTGCCAGCAGCCAAGTGGGACAGGGCGGCTATGGCTACACCTTC

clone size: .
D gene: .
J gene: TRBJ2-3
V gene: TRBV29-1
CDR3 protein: CSVARGTDTQYF
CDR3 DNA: TGCAGCGTTGCTCGCGGCACAGATACGCAGTATTTT

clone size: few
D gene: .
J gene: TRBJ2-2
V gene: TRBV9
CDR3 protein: CASSAGVGELFF
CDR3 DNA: TGTGCCAGCAGCGCAGGGGTCGGGGAGCTGTTTTTT

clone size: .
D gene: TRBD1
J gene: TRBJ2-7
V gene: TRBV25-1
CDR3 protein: CASSPRSGQGRYEQYF
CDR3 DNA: TGTGCCAGCAGTCCGCGATCCGGACAGGGACGTTACGAGCAGTACTTC

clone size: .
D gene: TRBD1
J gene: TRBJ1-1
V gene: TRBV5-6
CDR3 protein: CASNQISGTGGAGTEAFF
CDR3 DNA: TGTGCCAGCAACCAAATTTCTGGGACAGGGGGCGCAGGGACTGAAGCTTTCTTT

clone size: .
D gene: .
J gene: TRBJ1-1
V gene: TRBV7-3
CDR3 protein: CASSAVGQNTEAFF
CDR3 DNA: TGTGCCAGCAGCGCAGTGGGACAGAACACTGAAGCTTTCTTT

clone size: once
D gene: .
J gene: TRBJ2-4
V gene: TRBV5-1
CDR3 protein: CASSPGDLAKNIQYF
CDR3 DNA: TGCGCCAGCAGCCCGGGTGATCTAGCCAAAAACATTCAGTACTTC

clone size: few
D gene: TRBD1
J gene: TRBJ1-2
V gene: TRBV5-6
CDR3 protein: CASSPGGTAFTF
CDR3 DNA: TGTGCCAGCAGCCCTGGGGGGACAGCGTTCACCTTC

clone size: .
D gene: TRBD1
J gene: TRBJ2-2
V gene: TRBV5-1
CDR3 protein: CASSPGTGNTGELFF
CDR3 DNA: TGCGCCAGCAGCCCAGGGACAGGGAACACCGGGGAGCTGTTTTTT

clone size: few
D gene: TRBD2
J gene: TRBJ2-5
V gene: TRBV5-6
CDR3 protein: CASSTLAGGKETQYF
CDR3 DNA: TGTGCCAGCAGCACCCTAGCGGGGGGGAAAGAGACCCAGTACTTC

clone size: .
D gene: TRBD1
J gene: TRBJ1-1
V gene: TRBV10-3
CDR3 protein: CAISPGQGTTEAFF
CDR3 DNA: TGTGCCATCAGTCCGGGACAGGGGACCACTGAAGCTTTCTTT

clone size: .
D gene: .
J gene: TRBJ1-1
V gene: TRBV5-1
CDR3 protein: CASSLALTPSGDNTEAFF
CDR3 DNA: TGCGCCAGCAGCTTGGCCCTCACTCCCTCAGGGGATAACACTGAAGCTTTCTTT

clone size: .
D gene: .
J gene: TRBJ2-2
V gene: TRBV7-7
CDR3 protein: CASSLSAGGELFF
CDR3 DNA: TGTGCTAGCAGCTTAAGTGCCGGCGGGGAGCTGTTTTTT

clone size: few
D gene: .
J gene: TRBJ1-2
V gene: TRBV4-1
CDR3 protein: CASSQDSRWGGTPTFGYTF
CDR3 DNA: TGCGCCAGCAGCCAAGATAGTCGTTGGGGGGGGACCCCAACTTTCGGCTACACCTTC

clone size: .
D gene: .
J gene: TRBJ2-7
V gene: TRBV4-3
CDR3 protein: CASSQVTGTPSYEQYF
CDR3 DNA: TGCGCCAGCAGCCAAGTTACCGGGACACCCTCCTACGAGCAGTACTTC

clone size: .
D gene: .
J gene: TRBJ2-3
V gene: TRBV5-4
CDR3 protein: CASSLGKRSTDTQYF
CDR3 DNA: TGTGCCAGCAGCTTGGGAAAGCGGAGCACAGATACGCAGTATTTT

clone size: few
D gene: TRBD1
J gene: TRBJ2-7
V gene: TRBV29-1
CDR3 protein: CSVGDSSYEQYF
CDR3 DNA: TGCAGCGTTGGGGACAGCTCCTACGAGCAGTACTTC

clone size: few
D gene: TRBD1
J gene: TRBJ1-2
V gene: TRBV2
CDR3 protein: CASSESDRRGYTF
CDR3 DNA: TGTGCCAGCAGTGAATCGGACAGGCGTGGCTACACCTTC

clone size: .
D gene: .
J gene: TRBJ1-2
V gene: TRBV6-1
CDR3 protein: CASKGQADYGYTF
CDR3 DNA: TGTGCCAGCAAGGGGCAGGCTGACTATGGCTACACCTTC

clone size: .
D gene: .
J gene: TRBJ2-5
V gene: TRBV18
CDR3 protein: CASSPVGYQETQYF
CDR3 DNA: TGTGCCAGCTCACCGGTTGGCTACCAAGAGACCCAGTACTTC

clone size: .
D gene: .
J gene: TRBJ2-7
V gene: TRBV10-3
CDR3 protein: CAISRTESYEQYF
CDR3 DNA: TGTGCCATCAGCCGGACAGAGTCCTACGAGCAGTACTTC

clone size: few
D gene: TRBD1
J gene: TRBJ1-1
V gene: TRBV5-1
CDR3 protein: CASSWARDRGNTEAFF
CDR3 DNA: TGCGCCAGCAGCTGGGCCCGGGACAGGGGTAACACTGAAGCTTTCTTT

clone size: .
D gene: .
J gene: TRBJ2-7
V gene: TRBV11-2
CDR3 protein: CASSLVAKAYEQYF
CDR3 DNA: TGTGCCAGCAGCTTAGTTGCTAAAGCCTACGAGCAGTACTTC

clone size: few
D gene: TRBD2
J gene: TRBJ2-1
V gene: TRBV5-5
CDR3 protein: CASSSRLAHNEQFF
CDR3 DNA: TGTGCCAGCAGCTCTCGACTAGCGCACAATGAGCAGTTCTTC

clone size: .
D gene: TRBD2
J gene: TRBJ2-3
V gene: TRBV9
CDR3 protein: CASSARLAGAADTQYF
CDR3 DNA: TGTGCCAGCAGCGCCCGACTAGCGGGGGCGGCAGATACGCAGTATTTT

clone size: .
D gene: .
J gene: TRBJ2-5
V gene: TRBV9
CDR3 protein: CASSVDLAEETQYF
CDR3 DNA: TGTGCCAGCAGCGTAGATCTAGCAGAAGAGACCCAGTACTTC

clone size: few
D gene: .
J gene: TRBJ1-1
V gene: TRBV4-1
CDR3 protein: CASSHVDRWPEAFF
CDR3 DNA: TGCGCCAGCAGCCATGTTGACAGGTGGCCTGAAGCTTTCTTT

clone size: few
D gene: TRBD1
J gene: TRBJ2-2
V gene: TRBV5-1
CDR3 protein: CASSLRGPNTGELFF
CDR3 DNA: TGCGCCAGCAGCTTGAGGGGGCCAAACACCGGGGAGCTGTTTTTT

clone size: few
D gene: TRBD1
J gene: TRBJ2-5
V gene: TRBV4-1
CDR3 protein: CASSRGQGMYQETQYF
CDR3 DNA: TGCGCCAGCAGCCGCGGACAGGGGATGTACCAAGAGACCCAGTACTTC

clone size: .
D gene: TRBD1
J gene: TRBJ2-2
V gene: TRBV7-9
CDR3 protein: CASSGTGTGGTGELFF
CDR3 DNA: TGTGCCAGCAGCGGAACCGGGACAGGGGGAACCGGGGAGCTGTTTTTT

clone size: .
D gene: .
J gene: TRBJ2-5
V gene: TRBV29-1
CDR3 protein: CSAYLQETQYF
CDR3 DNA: TGCAGCGCCTACTTACAAGAGACCCAGTACTTC

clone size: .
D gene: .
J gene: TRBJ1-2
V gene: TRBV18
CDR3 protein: CASSPGQDYGYTF
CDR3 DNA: TGTGCCAGCTCACCGGGGCAGGACTATGGCTACACCTTC

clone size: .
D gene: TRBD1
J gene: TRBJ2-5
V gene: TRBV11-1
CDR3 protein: CASSPTGQILQETQYF
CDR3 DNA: TGTGCCAGCAGCCCTACGGGACAGATTCTCCAAGAGACCCAGTACTTC

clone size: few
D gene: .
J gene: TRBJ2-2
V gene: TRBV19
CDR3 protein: CASGNTGELFF
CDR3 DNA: TGTGCCAGCGGGAACACCGGGGAGCTGTTTTTT

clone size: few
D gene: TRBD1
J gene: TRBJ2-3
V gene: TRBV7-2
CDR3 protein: CASSLAGQGLYF
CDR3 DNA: TGTGCCAGCAGCTTAGCTGGACAGGGATTGTATTTT

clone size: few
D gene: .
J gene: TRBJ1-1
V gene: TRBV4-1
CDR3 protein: CASSQALRGARGGTEAFF
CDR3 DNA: TGCGCCAGCAGCCAAGCGCTAAGAGGGGCGCGGGGGGGGACTGAAGCTTTCTTT

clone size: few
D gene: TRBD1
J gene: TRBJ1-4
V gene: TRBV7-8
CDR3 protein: CASGQGTRLTNEKLFF
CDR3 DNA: TGTGCCAGCGGACAGGGCACAAGACTAACTAATGAAAAACTGTTTTTT

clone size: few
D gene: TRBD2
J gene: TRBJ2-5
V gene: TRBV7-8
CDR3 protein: CASSAPGLAIETQYF
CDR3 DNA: TGTGCCAGCAGCGCTCCAGGACTAGCGATAGAGACCCAGTACTTC

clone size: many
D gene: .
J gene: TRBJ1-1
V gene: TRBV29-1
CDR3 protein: CSAGGPGAFF
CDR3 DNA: TGCAGCGCTGGGGGCCCCGGAGCTTTCTTT

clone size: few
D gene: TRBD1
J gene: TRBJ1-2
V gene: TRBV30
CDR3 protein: CAWSLTGWNGYTF
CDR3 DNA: TGTGCCTGGAGTTTGACAGGGTGGAATGGCTACACCTTC